The source of this T cell receptor (beta chain) is a study of blood T cell repertoires in COVID-19. The V segment lost 6 bases and the J segment 3 bases; nucleotides outside the gene matches: 9. Germline CDR1 and CDR2: LNHDA and SQIVND (reference sequence). The CDR3 runs 15 residues. Method: immunoSEQ multiplex PCR; TCRdb's copy keeps in-frame clones and lacks some. The sample contains hundreds of thousands of clones, 80% to 90% of which appear only once. This sequence originates from a man between 18 and 35 years old who had recovered from COVID-19. The V call is TRBV19, the J call TRBJ2-7; TRBD2 aligns across 9 bases. Source material: PBMCs or T cells enriched from blood (not recorded which). The CDR3 loop reads CASSQRLAEFYEQYF. The DNA of the CDR3 is TGTGCCAGTAGCCAAAGACTAGCGGAATTCTACGAGCAGTACTTC. The entire variable domain, with the rest obtained from reference TRBV19 and TRBJ2-7, is as follows: DGGITQSPKYLFRKEGQNVTLSCEQNLNHDAMYWYRQDPGQGLRLIYYSQIVNDFQKGDIAEGYSVSREKKESFPLTVTSAQKNPTAFYLCASSQRLAEFYEQYFGPGTRLTVT.